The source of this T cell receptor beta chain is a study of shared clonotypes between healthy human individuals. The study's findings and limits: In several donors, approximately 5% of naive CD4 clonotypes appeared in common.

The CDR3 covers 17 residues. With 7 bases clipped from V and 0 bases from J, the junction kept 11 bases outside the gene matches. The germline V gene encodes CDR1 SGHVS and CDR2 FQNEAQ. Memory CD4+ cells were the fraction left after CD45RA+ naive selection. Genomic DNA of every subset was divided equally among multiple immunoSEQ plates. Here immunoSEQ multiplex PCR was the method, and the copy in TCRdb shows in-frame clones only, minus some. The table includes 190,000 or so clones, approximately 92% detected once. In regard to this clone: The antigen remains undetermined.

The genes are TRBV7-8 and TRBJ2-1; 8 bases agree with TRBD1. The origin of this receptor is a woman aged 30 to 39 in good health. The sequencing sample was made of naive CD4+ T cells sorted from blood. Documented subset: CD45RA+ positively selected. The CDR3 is CASNTDRGRYSYNEQFF. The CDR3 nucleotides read TGTGCCAGCAACACAGACAGGGGCCGCTACTCCTACAATGAGCAGTTCTTC.